Listed below are T cell receptor beta chains from one sample, sequenced in a study of T cells in Graves' hyperthyroidism and ophthalmopathy. TCRdb reanalysed the multiplex PCR reads using MiXCR and keeps one entry per CDR3 protein. The repertoire consists of hundreds of thousands of distinct CDR3 sequences, with approximately 14% occurring once and the leading ten covering less than 15%. The sample was blood. These receptors all stem from a man aged 18 to 30 with Graves' ophthalmopathy. CDR3s include the opening cysteine and the closing phenylalanine or tryptophan. Fields, in order: D gene, V gene, clone size, J gene, CDR3 DNA, CDR3 protein. A D gene is named only where the DNA matches it firmly. Clone size appears in some rows only: once, few, many, or a class for an expanded clone.

D gene: TRBD2
V gene: TRBV2
clone size: many
J gene: TRBJ2-1
CDR3 DNA: TGTGCCAGCAACCCCACTAGCGGGAGGAGCGATGAGCAGTTCTTC
CDR3 protein: CASNPTSGRSDEQFF

D gene: TRBD1
V gene: TRBV20-1
clone size: many
J gene: TRBJ2-7
CDR3 DNA: TGCAGTGCTAGAGCAGGGGGCGAATCCTACGAGCAGTACTTC
CDR3 protein: CSARAGGESYEQYF

D gene: TRBD2
V gene: TRBV7-8
clone size: NA
J gene: TRBJ2-5
CDR3 DNA: TGTGCCAGCAGCTTAGTCCGATTCCGGGAGGGCCGGGGAGAGACCCAGTACTTC
CDR3 protein: CASSLVRFREGRGETQYF

D gene: NA
V gene: TRBV12-3/TRBV12-4
clone size: many
J gene: TRBJ2-5
CDR3 DNA: TGTGCCAGCAGTTTCCCCGAGACACAAGAGACCCAGTACTTC
CDR3 protein: CASSFPETQETQYF

D gene: NA
V gene: TRBV6-1
clone size: few
J gene: TRBJ2-5
CDR3 DNA: TGTGCCAGCGCAGGGGTGCGACAGGAGACCCAGTACTTC
CDR3 protein: CASAGVRQETQYF

D gene: NA
V gene: TRBV6-2/TRBV6-3
clone size: few
J gene: TRBJ2-4
CDR3 DNA: TGTGCCACCAGGGGGGCGTCCAAAAACATTCAGTACTTC
CDR3 protein: CATRGASKNIQYF

D gene: TRBD2
V gene: TRBV3-1
clone size: many
J gene: TRBJ2-7
CDR3 DNA: TGTGCCAGCAGCCCGCGGAAGGGCGGGAGGAGGTACGAGCAGTACTTC
CDR3 protein: CASSPRKGGRRYEQYF

D gene: NA
V gene: TRBV15
clone size: few
J gene: TRBJ1-1
CDR3 DNA: TGTGCCACCAGCAAACAGGGCTACACTGAAGCTTTCTTT
CDR3 protein: CATSKQGYTEAFF

D gene: NA
V gene: TRBV7-9
clone size: few
J gene: TRBJ2-7
CDR3 DNA: TGTGCCAGCAGCTTAAGTGGGGGTCCGGGAAGCCTCGAGCAGTACTTC
CDR3 protein: CASSLSGGPGSLEQYF

D gene: NA
V gene: TRBV5-1
clone size: many
J gene: TRBJ2-3
CDR3 DNA: TGCGCCAGCAGATTTAGCACAGATACGCAGTATTTT
CDR3 protein: CASRFSTDTQYF

D gene: TRBD1
V gene: TRBV18
clone size: few
J gene: TRBJ2-3
CDR3 DNA: TGTGCCAGCTCCACCGCCGGGACAGGGAACACAGATACGCAGTATTTT
CDR3 protein: CASSTAGTGNTDTQYF

D gene: TRBD2
V gene: TRBV4-1
clone size: NA
J gene: TRBJ2-2
CDR3 DNA: TGCGCCAGCAGCCCAAGACTAGCGGAGAACACCGGGGAGCTGTTTTTT
CDR3 protein: CASSPRLAENTGELFF

D gene: NA
V gene: TRBV29-1
clone size: NA
J gene: TRBJ2-2
CDR3 DNA: TGCAGCGTTGAAGCTACATCCACCGGGGAGCTGTTTTTT
CDR3 protein: CSVEATSTGELFF